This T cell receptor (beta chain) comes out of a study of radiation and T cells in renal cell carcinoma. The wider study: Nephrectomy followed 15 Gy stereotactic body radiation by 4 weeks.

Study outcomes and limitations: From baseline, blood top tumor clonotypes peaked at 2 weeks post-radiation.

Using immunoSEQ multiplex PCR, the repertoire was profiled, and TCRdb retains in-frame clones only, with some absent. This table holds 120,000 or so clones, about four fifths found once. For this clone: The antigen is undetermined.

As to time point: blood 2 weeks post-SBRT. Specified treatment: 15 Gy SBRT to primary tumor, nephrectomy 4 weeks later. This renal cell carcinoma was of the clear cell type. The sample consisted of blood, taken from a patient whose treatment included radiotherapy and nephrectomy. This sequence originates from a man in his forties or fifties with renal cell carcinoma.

CDR3 sequence reads: CASSISSHKGSYNEQFF. The CDR3 nucleotides read TGTGCCAGTAGTATATCCTCCCACAAAGGCTCCTACAATGAGCAGTTCTTC. The chain links TRBV19 to TRBJ2-1; D unclear. Deletions cut 2 bases from V and 0 bases from J, with 14 bases between. The CDR3 runs 17 residues. The germline gives CDR1 LNHDA, CDR2 SQIVND (reference sequence).